One and the same sample provided the 3 T cell receptor beta chains below, sequenced in a study of shared clonotypes between healthy human individuals. The repertoire was sequenced with immunoSEQ multiplex PCR; TCRdb's copy has only in-frame clones and lacks some. The profile shows about 1.1 million clones, around three quarters of them singletons. Material for sequencing was memory CD4+ T cells from PBMCs. The subset denotes: CD45RA-negative fraction. Receptors originate from a man younger than 35 in good health. Some clones in this sample may be carry-over from other donors' samples.

On this clone: The same CDR3 arises from other DNA sequences in this sample as well. V gene TRBV7-2 combines with J gene TRBJ2-7; 7 nucleotides match TRBD1. Germline V gives CDR1 SGHTA, CDR2 FQGNSA. This CDR3 has 14 residues. The trim removed 4 bases at V and 4 bases at J, leaving 7 bases unmatched. DNA for the CDR3: TGTGCCAGCAGCTGGCGACAGGGCCCTTACGAGCAGTACTTC. Translating it yields CASSWRQGPYEQYF.

V gene TRBV5-4 combines with J gene TRBJ2-1; TRBD2 agrees at 7 bases. The V gene end was trimmed by 0 bases and the J gene end by 2 bases; junction bases not matched to a gene: 5. The CDR3 has 16 amino acids. Germline lookup yields CDR1 SGHNT and CDR2 YYREEE (reference sequence). In DNA, the CDR3 is TGTGCCAGCAGCTTGGCGGCGGGAGTCCCCTACAATGAGCAGTTCTTC. Translation: CASSLAAGVPYNEQFF.

This clone has a count of ten or more. This rearrangement joins TRBV2 to TRBJ2-7, with TRBD2 matching 10 bases. The CDR3 runs 16 residues. With 6 bases clipped from V and 2 bases from J, the junction kept 10 bases outside the gene matches. Germline CDR1 and CDR2: SNHLY and FYNNEI. CDR3 region: CASRWTSGVAPYEQYF. The CDR3 region has the DNA TGTGCCAGCAGATGGACTAGCGGAGTGGCACCCTACGAGCAGTACTTC.